The 11 T cell receptor beta chains listed next were all sequenced from one sample in a study of cytomegalovirus exposure and HLA in healthy donors. A multiplex PCR was run with 60 Vbeta primers and 13 Jbeta primers. Clones were read by immunoSEQ multiplex PCR, and TCRdb kept only the in-frame ones, dropping some. This sample has 63,000 or so clones; approximately 76% occur once, and the top ten carry 5.4%. Input material: PBMCs. The receptors originated from a man in his fifties or sixties in good health and CMV-seronegative.

The chain is built from TRBV6-1 and TRBJ1-2, with 8 bases lining up with TRBD1. J lost 7 bases, V lost 4 bases, and 2 bases had no gene match. The germline V gene has CDR1 MNHNS and CDR2 SASEGT. The CDR3 loop spans 12 amino acids. CDR3 in amino acids: CASSVGQGGYTF. For the CDR3, the DNA is TGTGCCAGCAGTGTCGGACAGGGTGGCTACACCTTC.

The chain recombines TRBV7-8 with TRBJ2-3, with a tentative D call TRBD1 (7 bases). V was pared by 8 bases and J by 5 bases, with 14 bases between. The germline CDR1 and CDR2 sequences are SGHVS and FQNEAQ. The CDR3 is 13 amino acids. The CDR3: CASSPRGVDTQYF. DNA for the CDR3: TGTGCCAGCTCCCCCAGGGGGGTAGATACGCAGTATTTT.

In nucleotides, the CDR3 is TGTGCCAGCAGCCCGCACAGGGGGCAAGGAGCCCAGTACTTC. This gives the protein CASSPHRGQGAQYF. This sequence joins TRBV7-3 and TRBJ2-5, with 9 nucleotides matching TRBD1. The V and J ends lost 5 bases and 9 bases, in that order; junction bases with no gene match: 10. CDR3 length: 14 residues. Germline V lookup: CDR1 SGHTA, CDR2 FQGTGA.

The rearrangement uses TRBV7-9 and TRBJ1-2, with D perhaps TRBD1 (5 bases). Trimming pared 4 bases from V and 4 bases from J, leaving 10 bases between. The CDR3 consists of 13 residues. Germline-derived CDR1 and CDR2 are SEHNR and FQNEAQ (reference sequence). CDR3 coding DNA: TGTGCCAGCAGCTCCGGACAAGTCTATGGCTACACCTTC. The encoded protein is CASSSGQVYGYTF.

This clone was observed once. CDR3: CASSLVGTGSYGYTF. The CDR3 coding sequence is TGTGCCAGCAGCTTGGTGGGGACAGGGTCCTATGGCTACACCTTC. This chain uses TRBV5-6 with TRBJ1-2; TRBD1 agrees at 9 bases. Germline CDR1 SGHDT, CDR2 YYEEEE. The junction had 4 bases not matched to a gene; V was cut back by 0 bases and J by 4 bases. CDR3 length: 15 residues.

The rearrangement links TRBV29-1 to TRBJ2-2; no firm D call. This CDR3 region has 13 residues. Trimming left V 3 bases short and J 3 bases short, with 8 bases between. The germline V gene has CDR1 SQVTM and CDR2 ANQGSEA. The chain's CDR3 is CSVDSSYTGELFF. DNA for the CDR3: TGCAGCGTTGATTCCAGTTACACCGGGGAGCTGTTTTTT.

This chain joins TRBV15 and TRBJ1-4; the D gene is possibly TRBD1 (5 bases). Germline CDR1 is LNHNV and CDR2 is YYDKDF (reference sequence). This CDR3 is 15 amino acids long. Between the trimmed V and J ends, which lost 6 bases and 9 bases, there was a span of 20 bases. The CDR3 reads CATRPHAGSGQKLFF. The CDR3 nucleotides read TGTGCCACCAGGCCCCACGCGGGGTCGGGACAAAAACTGTTTTTT.

The rearrangement joins TRBV2 to TRBJ1-6, with D possibly TRBD1 on 6 matching bases. Germline CDR1 is SNHLY and CDR2 is FYNNEI. CDR3 size: 14 residues. Trimming pared 6 bases from V and 7 bases from J, leaving 13 bases between. The CDR3 sequence: CASRADDRNSPLHF. The DNA of the CDR3 is TGTGCCAGCAGGGCCGACGACAGGAATTCACCCCTCCACTTT.

V usage is TRBV27 and J usage is TRBJ1-6, with 7 bases that match TRBD1. Germline V gene lookup returns CDR1 MNHEY and CDR2 SMNVEV (reference sequence). Losses at the gene ends were 2 bases for V and 7 bases for J; bases not matched to a gene: 8. The CDR3 is made up of 16 amino acids. The CDR3 region is CASSLQGGRRNSPLHF. DNA for the CDR3: TGTGCCAGCAGTTTACAGGGGGGCAGGAGGAATTCACCCCTCCACTTT.

This rearrangement joins TRBV5-6 to TRBJ2-5, with a weak D call TRBD2 (6 bases). The DNA matches TRBJ2-7 better at its end, which makes the J call doubtful. The CDR3 is 14 residues long. Germline CDR1 reads SGHDT; CDR2 reads YYEEEE. CDR3 nucleotide sequence: TGTGCCAGCAGCGGACGGGGGAGCTACTACGAGCAGTACTTC. This translates into CASSGRGSYYEQYF.

This chain connects TRBV5-4 to TRBJ2-7, with no clear D. The V gene's germline CDR1 is SGHNT and CDR2 YYREEE (reference sequence). This CDR3 comprises 11 residues. V was cut by 5 bases and J by 3 bases, with 6 bases left in between. CDR3 region: CASSLNYEQYF. The CDR3 DNA sequence: TGTGCCAGCAGTTTAAACTACGAGCAGTACTTC.